The present T cell receptor beta chain was sequenced within a study of post-analysis software for immune sequencing data. The overall study: Several disease courses (relapsing-remitting, secondary progressive and progressive-relapsing) of multiple sclerosis were included.

Libraries were made from TCR beta cDNA, and they carried unique molecular identifiers. TCRdb itself ran the PCR reads through MiXCR, one entry per CDR3 protein. The data contain roughly 800,000 distinct CDR3 sequences, around 46% of them singletons. Findings and limits, study-wide: Analysis by F measure revealed that same-batch samples clustered strongly together. Patients showed TRBV5-6, TRBV5-1 and TRBV20-1 among roughly five TRBV segments more frequent than in controls.

This clonotype has more than one count but fewer than ten. Its matching antigen is unknown. With 5 bases removed from V and 6 bases from J, the gap between germline ends came to 10 bases. This CDR3 is 12 amino acids long. Germline V gives CDR1 SEHNR, CDR2 FQNEAQ (reference sequence). V is TRBV7-9 and J is TRBJ1-1; D uncertain. Sequences were obtained from blood. The origin of this receptor is a girl aged 10-17 years with multiple sclerosis. The CDR3 loop is CASSKDPAEAFF. The CDR3 DNA follows: TGTGCCAGCAGCAAGGACCCAGCTGAAGCTTTCTTT.